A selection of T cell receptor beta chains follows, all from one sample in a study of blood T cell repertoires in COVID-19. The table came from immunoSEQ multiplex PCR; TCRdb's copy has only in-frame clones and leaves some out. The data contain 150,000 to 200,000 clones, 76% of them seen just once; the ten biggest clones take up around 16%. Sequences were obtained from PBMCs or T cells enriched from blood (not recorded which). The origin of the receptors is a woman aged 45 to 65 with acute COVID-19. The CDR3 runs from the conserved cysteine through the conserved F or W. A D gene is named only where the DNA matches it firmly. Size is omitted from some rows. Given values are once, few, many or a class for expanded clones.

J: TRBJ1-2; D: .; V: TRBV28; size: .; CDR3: CASMAGRANYGYTF; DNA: TGTGCCAGCATGGCAGGTCGAGCTAACTATGGCTACACCTTC
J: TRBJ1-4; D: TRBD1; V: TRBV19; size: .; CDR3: CASSMGQLESEKLFF; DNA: TGTGCCAGTAGTATGGGACAGCTTGAAAGCGAAAAACTGTTTTTT
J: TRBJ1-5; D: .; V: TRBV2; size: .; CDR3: CASSEVAHPQHF; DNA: TGTGCCAGCAGTGAAGTAGCGCATCCCCAGCATTTT
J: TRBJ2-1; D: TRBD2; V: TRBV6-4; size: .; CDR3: CASSGGLAGDEQFF; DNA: TGTGCCAGCAGTGGGGGACTAGCAGGCGATGAGCAGTTCTTC
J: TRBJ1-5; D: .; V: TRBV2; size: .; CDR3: CASRGDGGPQHF; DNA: TGTGCCAGCAGGGGAGATGGCGGACCCCAGCATTTT
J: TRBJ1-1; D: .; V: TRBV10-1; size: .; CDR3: CASSDGGTMREAFF; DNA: TGCGCCAGCAGTGATGGGGGGACTATGAGGGAAGCTTTCTTT
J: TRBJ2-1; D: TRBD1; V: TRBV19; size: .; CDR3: CASSIGTENNEQFF; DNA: TGTGCCAGTAGTATCGGGACAGAAAACAATGAGCAGTTCTTC
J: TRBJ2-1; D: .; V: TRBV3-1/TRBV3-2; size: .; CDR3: CASSQGGDPGEQFF; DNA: TGTGCCAGCAGCCAAGGGGGGGATCCCGGTGAGCAGTTCTTC
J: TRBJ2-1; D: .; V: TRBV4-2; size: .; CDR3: CASSQHSGGPSEQFF; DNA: TGTGCCAGCAGCCAACACTCCGGAGGGCCGTCGGAGCAGTTCTTC
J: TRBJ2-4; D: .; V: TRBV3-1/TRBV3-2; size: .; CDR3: CASSQVVTRNIQYF; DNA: TGTGCCAGCAGCCAAGTTGTCACGCGAAACATTCAGTACTTC
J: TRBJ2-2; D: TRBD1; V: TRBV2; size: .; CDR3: CASSQAGQAGGELFF; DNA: TGTGCCAGCAGTCAGGCGGGACAGGCCGGCGGGGAGCTGTTTTTT
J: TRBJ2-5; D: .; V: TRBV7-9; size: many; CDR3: CASTNEFGAGETQYF; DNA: TGTGCCAGCACCAATGAGTTTGGGGCTGGGGAGACCCAGTACTTC
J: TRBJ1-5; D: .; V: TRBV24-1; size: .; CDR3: CATSDPGQYSNQPQHF; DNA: TGTGCCACCAGTGATCCAGGACAGTATAGCAATCAGCCCCAGCATTTT
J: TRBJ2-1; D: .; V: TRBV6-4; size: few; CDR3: CASSDSNWSEQFF; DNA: TGTGCCAGCAGTGACTCGAATTGGAGTGAGCAGTTCTTC
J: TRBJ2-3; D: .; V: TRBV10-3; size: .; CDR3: CAIRSNREGGTDTQYF; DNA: TGTGCCATCAGGTCCAACAGGGAAGGGGGCACAGATACGCAGTATTTT
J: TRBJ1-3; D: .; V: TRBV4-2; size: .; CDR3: CASSQILQVSGNTIYF; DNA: TGTGCCAGCAGCCAAATCCTACAGGTCTCTGGAAACACCATATATTTT
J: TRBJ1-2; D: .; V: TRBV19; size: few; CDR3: CASSILTGKRAGYTF; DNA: TGTGCCAGTAGTATTTTAACAGGGAAGAGAGCTGGCTACACCTTC
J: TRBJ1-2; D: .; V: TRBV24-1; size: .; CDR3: CATSAGSYDGYTF; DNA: TGTGCCACCAGTGCGGGAAGTTATGATGGCTACACCTTC
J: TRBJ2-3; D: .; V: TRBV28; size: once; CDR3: CASSSPGAGTDTQYF; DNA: TGTGCCAGCAGTTCCCCTGGGGCAGGGACAGATACGCAGTATTTT
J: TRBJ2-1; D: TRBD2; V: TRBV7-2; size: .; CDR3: CATHRGGPGNEQFF; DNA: TGTGCCACCCACCGGGGGGGCCCGGGCAATGAGCAGTTCTTC
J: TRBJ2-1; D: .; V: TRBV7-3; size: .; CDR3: CASTARPSGDEQFF; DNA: TGTGCCAGCACCGCCAGGCCCAGCGGTGATGAGCAGTTCTTC
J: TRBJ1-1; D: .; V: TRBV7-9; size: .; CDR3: CASSSPSGSLAFF; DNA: TGTGCCAGCAGCTCCCCGAGCGGGTCATTAGCTTTCTTT
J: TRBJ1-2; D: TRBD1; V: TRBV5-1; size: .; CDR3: CASSLKPQGGDNYGYTF; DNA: TGCGCCAGCAGCTTAAAACCACAGGGGGGAGATAACTATGGCTACACCTTC
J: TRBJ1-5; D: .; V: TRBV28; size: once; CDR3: CASSLEYRNQPQHF; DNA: TGTGCCAGCAGTTTAGAGTACAGGAATCAGCCCCAGCATTTT
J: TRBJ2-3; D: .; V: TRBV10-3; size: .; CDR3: CAISESNLDTQYF; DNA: TGTGCCATCAGTGAGTCGAACTTAGATACGCAGTATTTT
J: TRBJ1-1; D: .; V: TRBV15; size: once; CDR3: CATSDYREGTEAFF; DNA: TGTGCCACCAGCGATTACAGGGAGGGCACTGAAGCTTTCTTT
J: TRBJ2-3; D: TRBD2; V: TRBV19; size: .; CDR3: CASSTGTSGALWADTQYF; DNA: TGTGCCAGTAGTACTGGGACTAGCGGGGCGCTGTGGGCAGATACGCAGTATTTT
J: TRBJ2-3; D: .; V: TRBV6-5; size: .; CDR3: CASSYSGDSSDTQYF; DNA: TGTGCCAGCAGTTACTCAGGGGACTCCTCAGATACGCAGTATTTT
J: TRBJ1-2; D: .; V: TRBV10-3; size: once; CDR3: CAISETWAGYTF; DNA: TGTGCCATCAGTGAAACCTGGGCTGGCTACACCTTC
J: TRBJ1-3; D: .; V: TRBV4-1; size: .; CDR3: CASSPGRGYSGNTIYF; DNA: TGCGCCAGCAGCCCGGGGCGGGGGTACTCTGGAAACACCATATATTTT
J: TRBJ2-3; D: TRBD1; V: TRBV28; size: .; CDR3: CASSFPHDRGLGDTQYF; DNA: TGTGCCAGCAGTTTCCCCCATGACAGGGGGCTGGGGGATACGCAGTATTTT
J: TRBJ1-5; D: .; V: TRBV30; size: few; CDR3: CAWNRQDQPQHF; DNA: TGTGCCTGGAACCGACAAGATCAGCCCCAGCATTTT
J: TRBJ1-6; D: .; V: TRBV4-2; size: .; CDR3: CASSQEQGLGSPLHF; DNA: TGTGCCAGCAGCCAAGAACAGGGCCTTGGGTCACCCCTCCACTTT
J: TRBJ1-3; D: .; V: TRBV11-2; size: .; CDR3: CASSLSPVTSGNTIYF; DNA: TGTGCCAGCAGCTTATCTCCAGTAACCTCGGGAAACACCATATATTTT
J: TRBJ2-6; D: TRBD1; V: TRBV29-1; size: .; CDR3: CIPPGTGCSGANVLTF; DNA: TGCATCCCACCTGGGACAGGTTGCTCTGGGGCCAACGTCCTGACTTTC
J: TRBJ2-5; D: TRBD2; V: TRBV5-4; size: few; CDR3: CASSQDLAGGKETQYF; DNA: TGTGCCAGCAGCCAGGATCTAGCGGGGGGGAAAGAGACCCAGTACTTC
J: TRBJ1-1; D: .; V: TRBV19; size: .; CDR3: CASSSQQGSEAFF; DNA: TGTGCCAGTAGTTCCCAACAGGGATCTGAAGCTTTCTTT
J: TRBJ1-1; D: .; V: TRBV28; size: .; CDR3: CASSLPETSLVGEAFF; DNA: TGTGCCAGCAGTTTACCTGAGACAAGCCTCGTTGGTGAAGCTTTCTTT